Below, 6 T cell receptor beta chains from the same sample are listed, as sequenced in a study of cytomegalovirus exposure and HLA in healthy donors. Amplification used 60 Vbeta primers and 13 Jbeta primers. Clones were sequenced by immunoSEQ multiplex PCR, and TCRdb holds only the in-frame ones, with some missing. Seen here are about 90,000 clones, under 80% observed once, and the top ten hold about 2.1%. Material: PBMCs. The receptors were sampled from a boy between 10 and 17 years old in good health and CMV-seronegative.

This clone was seen once. CDR3 nucleotide sequence: TGTGCCAGAGGCGGGGACAGAGGGAGTTCACCCCTCCACTTT. Its protein is CARGGDRGSSPLHF. V usage is TRBV2 and J usage is TRBJ1-6, with 7 bases matching TRBD1. This CDR3 region has 14 residues. V was pared by 9 bases and J by 9 bases, with 11 bases of the junction left unmatched. Germline V gene data show CDR1 as SNHLY and CDR2 as FYNNEI.

DNA for the CDR3: TGTGCCAGCTCCTCCTTATCAGATCCCTCCTACGAGCAGTACTTC. This sequence encodes CASSSLSDPSYEQYF. The J gene is TRBJ2-7, the V gene TRBV18, with D unclear. V gave up 6 bases and J gave up 0 bases, with 15 bases separating them. The CDR3 has 15 amino acids. Germline V CDR1 and CDR2: KGHSH, LQKENI.

This clone was observed a handful of times. CDR3 sequence reads: CASSEGQVLNEKLFF. CDR3 nucleotides: TGTGCCAGCAGTGAAGGGCAGGTCCTAAATGAAAAACTGTTTTTT. The chain couples TRBV2 to TRBJ1-4; no firm D call. The CDR3 contains 15 residues. The V gene's germline CDR1 is SNHLY and CDR2 FYNNEI. V was trimmed by 1 base and J by 5 bases, leaving 11 bases between them.

The chain recombines TRBV28 with TRBJ2-7, with D possibly matching TRBD1 (6 bases). CDR3 length: 14 residues. V was pared by 4 bases and J by 4 bases, with 14 bases between. Germline CDR1 MDHEN, CDR2 SYDVKM. As DNA, the CDR3 is TGTGCCAGCAGTTCACAGGGCCTTTCTTACGAGCAGTACTTC. Its translation is CASSSQGLSYEQYF.

V usage is TRBV5-4 and J usage is TRBJ1-1, with D possibly matching TRBD1 (5 bases). CDR3 length equals 13 residues. The V end was cut by 4 bases, the J end by 6 bases, with 13 bases between. Germline loops: CDR1 SGHNT, CDR2 YYREEE (reference sequence). CDR3 sequence: CASSRNRGAEAFF. CDR3 DNA sequence: TGTGCCAGCAGCAGGAACCGGGGGGCTGAAGCTTTCTTT.

About this clone: Different DNA sequences within this sample yield the same CDR3. The chain combines TRBV7-9 with TRBJ1-5; tentatively, D is TRBD1 (6 bases). Trimming cost V 2 bases and J 4 bases, with 9 bases left between them. CDR3 size: 14 residues. Per germline, CDR1 SEHNR and CDR2 FQNEAQ (reference sequence). CDR3 loop: CASSLQGSNQPQHF. As DNA, the CDR3 is TGTGCCAGCAGCTTACAGGGGTCAAATCAGCCCCAGCATTTT.